These 8 T cell receptor beta chains share one sample of origin, sequenced in a study of blood T cell repertoires in COVID-19 (dated by TCRdb to between 2020 and 2021). Library preparation was by the immunoSEQ multiplex PCR assay. Drawn from immuneACCESS, this table holds only the in-frame rearrangements with V and J called that TCRdb kept. Clones are partly lost; checked studies trace under half to an unresolved V gene and leave the rest unexplained. The sample profile shows approximately 220,000 clones; 80% to 90% of them were found once. The ten most abundant clones make up about 3.8% of the sample. Sequencing used PBMCs or T cells enriched from blood (not recorded which). These TCRs come from a woman between 40 and 55 years old who had been exposed to COVID-19.

The chain has TRBV7-2 and TRBJ1-1, with 8 bases identical to TRBD1. The CDR3 is 13 residues long. The V segment lost 5 bases and the J segment 4 bases; nucleotides outside the gene matches: 3. Germline V gives CDR1 SGHTA, CDR2 FQGNSA. Here the CDR3 reads CASSRQGITEAFF. The CDR3 region has the DNA TGTGCCAGCAGCCGACAGGGGATCACTGAAGCTTTCTTT.

V usage is TRBV27 and J usage is TRBJ2-2; the D gene is possibly TRBD2 (6 bases). CDR3 length equals 16 residues. Germline CDR1 reads MNHEY; CDR2 reads SMNVEV (reference sequence). The V end lost 4 bases, the J end lost 0 bases, and 12 bases lay between the germline ends. CDR3 nucleotides: TGTGCCAGCAGTTCCCTGGGACTGACGAACACCGGGGAGCTGTTTTTT. It is translated as CASSSLGLTNTGELFF.

The table lists this clone with many counts. The chain is built from TRBV28 and TRBJ2-1, with 14 bases identical to TRBD2. There are 19 residues in the CDR3. Germline values: CDR1 MDHEN, CDR2 SYDVKM. The junction had 12 bases not matched to a gene; V was cut back by 4 bases and J by 4 bases. The CDR3: CASSSGTSGGRDLYNEQFF. CDR3 nucleotide sequence: TGTGCCAGCAGTTCCGGGACTAGCGGGGGCCGGGACCTGTACAATGAGCAGTTCTTC.

J is TRBJ1-2 and V is TRBV14; D ambiguous. This CDR3 is built from 14 residues. Trimming left V 2 bases short and J 4 bases short, with 11 bases between. Germline V gene data show CDR1 as SGHDN and CDR2 as FVKESK. In nucleotides, the CDR3 is TGTGCCAGCAGCCAATCCACGACAACCTATGGCTACACCTTC. This codes for CASSQSTTTYGYTF.

The rearrangement links TRBV7-9 to TRBJ2-3, with 9 bases identical to TRBD2. CDR3 length equals 14 residues. V lost 5 bases to trimming and J lost 2 bases; unmatched junction nucleotides: 2. Germline values: CDR1 SEHNR, CDR2 FQNEAQ (reference sequence). This CDR3 reads CASSQRGATDTQYF. CDR3 nucleotides: TGTGCCAGCAGCCAGCGGGGGGCCACAGATACGCAGTATTTT.

The genes are TRBV4-1 and TRBJ2-1, with 9 bases identical to TRBD2. The V segment lost 11 bases and the J segment 3 bases; nucleotides outside the gene matches: 11. Germline values: CDR1 MGHRA, CDR2 YSYEKL. The CDR3 length is 15 residues. CDR3 nucleotide sequence: TGCGCCCCCCGCCCGCGGGGGGGCAACTACAATGAGCAGTTCTTC. Encoded protein: CAPRPRGGNYNEQFF.

This clone has a handful of counts. The rearrangement uses TRBV7-2 and TRBJ2-7; D is possibly TRBD1 (5 bases). The germline gives CDR1 SGHTA, CDR2 FQGNSA. The CDR3 has 15 residues. V shed 3 bases and J shed 2 bases, with 14 bases lying between them. The chain's CDR3 is CASSLTPRQTYEQYF. The CDR3 DNA sequence: TGTGCCAGCAGCTTGACCCCGAGACAGACCTACGAGCAGTACTTC.

The chain links TRBV5-1 to TRBJ2-1; TRBD2 aligns across 12 bases. The CDR3 runs to 15 residues. Germline V gene data show CDR1 as SGHRS and CDR2 as YFSETQ. V lost 2 bases and J lost 4; bases outside the gene matches: 1. CDR3 nucleotide sequence: TGCGCCAGCAGCTTACTAGCGGGGGGTTACAATGAGCAGTTCTTC. Its protein product is CASSLLAGGYNEQFF.